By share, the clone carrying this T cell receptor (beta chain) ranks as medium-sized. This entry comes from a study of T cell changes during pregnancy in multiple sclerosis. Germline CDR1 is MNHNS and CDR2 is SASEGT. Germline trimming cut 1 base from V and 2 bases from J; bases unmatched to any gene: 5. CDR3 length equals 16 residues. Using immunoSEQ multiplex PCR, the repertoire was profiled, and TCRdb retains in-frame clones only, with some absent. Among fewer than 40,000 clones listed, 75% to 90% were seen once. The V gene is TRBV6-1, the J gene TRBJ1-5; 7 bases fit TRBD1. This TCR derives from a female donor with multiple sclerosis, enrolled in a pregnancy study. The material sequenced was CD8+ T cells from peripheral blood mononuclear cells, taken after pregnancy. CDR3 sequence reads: CASSEVAGGGNQPQHF. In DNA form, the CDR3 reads TGTGCCAGCAGTGAAGTGGCAGGGGGTGGCAATCAGCCCCAGCATTTT.